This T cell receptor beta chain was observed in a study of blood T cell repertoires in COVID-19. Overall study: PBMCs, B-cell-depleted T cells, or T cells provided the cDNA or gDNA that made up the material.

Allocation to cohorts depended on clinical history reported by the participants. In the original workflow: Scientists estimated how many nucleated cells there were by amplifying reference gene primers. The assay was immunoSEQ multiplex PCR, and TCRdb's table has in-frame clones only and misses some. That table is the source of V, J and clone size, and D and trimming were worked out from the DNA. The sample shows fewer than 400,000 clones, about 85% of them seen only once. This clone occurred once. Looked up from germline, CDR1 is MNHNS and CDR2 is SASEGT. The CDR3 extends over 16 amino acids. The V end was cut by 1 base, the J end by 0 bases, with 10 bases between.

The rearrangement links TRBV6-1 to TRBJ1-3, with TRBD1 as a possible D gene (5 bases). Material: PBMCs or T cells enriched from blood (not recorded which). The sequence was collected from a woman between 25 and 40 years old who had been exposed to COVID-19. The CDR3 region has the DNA TGTGCCAGCAGTGAAGGACAGCCAATCTCTGGAAACACCATATATTTT. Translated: CASSEGQPISGNTIYF.